This T cell receptor (beta chain) comes out of a study of T cells after yellow fever vaccination. This clonotype was found a few times. Germline V lookup: CDR1 ENHRY, CDR2 SYGVKD. The CDR3 is 16 amino acids. Unmatched junction bases numbered 9, after V lost 4 bases and J lost 0 bases. TCRdb processed the 5' RACE reads anew with MiXCR; each CDR3 protein has one entry. Among 65,000 to 90,000 distinct CDR3 sequences listed, more than 10% were seen once. The sequencing here drew on CD8+ T cells not binding an NS4B(214-222) dextramer, sorted from PBMCs, taken roughly 20 days after the first yellow fever vaccination. The clonotype comes from a man younger than 35 who received the YFV17D yellow fever vaccine. V and J are TRBV10-3 and TRBJ2-7; 7 nucleotides match TRBD2. This CDR3 is CAISGPREGSSYEQYF. The DNA for the CDR3 is TGTGCCATCAGTGGTCCCAGGGAGGGTAGCTCCTACGAGCAGTACTTC.